A selection of T cell receptor beta chains follows, all from one sample in a study of OX40 agonist ivuxolimab in advanced cancers. Measured with immunoSEQ multiplex PCR; TCRdb has only the in-frame clones, and not every one. The sample shows about 36,000 clones, just under 80% of them seen only once. The sequenced sample was CD4+ or CD8+ T cells sorted from blood, obtained in a trial of the OX40 agonist ivuxolimab. The receptors here all came from an adult with an advanced solid tumor such as melanoma, head and neck, liver or kidney cancer. CDR3s include the opening cysteine and the closing phenylalanine or tryptophan. The D gene is left open where the match is weak. Rows may omit the clone size; those that give it use once, few, many or a size class.

j_call | clone_size | v_call | d_call | cdr3_aa | cdr3_nt
TRBJ2-1 | few | TRBV5-1 | . | CASSLGLQLGYAYNEQFF | TGCGCCAGCAGCTTGGGACTACAGTTGGGATACGCCTACAATGAGCAGTTCTTC
TRBJ1-1 | . | TRBV9 | . | CASSPGIATEAFF | TGTGCCAGCAGCCCAGGGATTGCGACTGAAGCTTTCTTT
TRBJ1-4 | few | TRBV30 | . | CAWSVGGTANEKLFF | TGTGCCTGGAGTGTAGGCGGGACGGCTAATGAAAAACTGTTTTTT
TRBJ2-2 | . | TRBV5-6 | . | CASSWSWEPTGTGELFF | TGTGCCAGCAGCTGGTCATGGGAGCCCACCGGGACCGGGGAGCTGTTTTTT
TRBJ1-6 | . | TRBV30 | TRBD1 | CAWSVSRGAPLHF | TGTGCCTGGAGTGTATCCAGGGGGGCACCCCTCCACTTT
TRBJ2-5 | . | TRBV19 | TRBD1 | CASSISGGETQYF | TGTGCCAGTAGTATATCAGGGGGAGAGACCCAGTACTTC
TRBJ2-1 | . | TRBV30 | . | CAWRRRGEQFF | TGTGCCTGGAGACGTAGGGGTGAGCAGTTCTTC
TRBJ2-1 | . | TRBV4-1 | TRBD2 | CASSQAPLAGGNEQFF | TGCGCCAGCAGCCAAGCCCCGCTAGCGGGAGGCAATGAGCAGTTCTTC
TRBJ1-3 | once | TRBV5-1 | TRBD1 | CASSGTGGYAGNTIYF | TGCGCCAGCAGCGGGACAGGGGGATATGCGGGAAACACCATATATTTT
TRBJ2-1 | once | TRBV9 | TRBD1 | CASSVDPDRSEQFF | TGTGCCAGCAGCGTAGATCCGGACAGGAGTGAGCAGTTCTTC
TRBJ2-2 | once | TRBV2 | TRBD2 | CASKLAGAPSGELFF | TGTGCCAGCAAACTAGCGGGAGCCCCGAGCGGGGAGCTGTTTTTT
TRBJ1-1 | . | TRBV11-2 | . | CASSALQQAGAEAFF | TGTGCCAGCAGCGCATTACAACAGGCGGGCGCTGAAGCTTTCTTT
TRBJ2-4 | . | TRBV2 | . | CASSEYAVLAKNIQYF | TGTGCCAGCAGTGAATATGCGGTCCTAGCCAAAAACATTCAGTACTTC
TRBJ2-5 | . | TRBV18 | TRBD2 | CASSPGLGETQYF | TGTGCCAGCTCACCAGGACTAGGAGAGACCCAGTACTTC
TRBJ2-1 | . | TRBV29-1 | . | CSVVGLADNEQFF | TGCAGCGTTGTCGGCCTAGCAGACAATGAGCAGTTCTTC
TRBJ1-1 | . | TRBV29-1 | . | CSVESGQAEAFF | TGCAGCGTTGAATCAGGTCAGGCTGAAGCTTTCTTT
TRBJ2-5 | . | TRBV19 | . | CASRGITTQYF | TGTGCCAGTAGGGGGATCACGACCCAGTACTTC
TRBJ1-5 | . | TRBV6-1 | TRBD1 | CASSFRQGAGQPQHF | TGTGCCAGCAGTTTTCGACAGGGGGCAGGCCAGCCCCAGCATTTT
TRBJ2-7 | . | TRBV6-5 | . | CASSSTVPPYEQYF | TGTGCCAGCAGTTCAACAGTACCTCCCTACGAGCAGTACTTC
TRBJ1-1 | . | TRBV7-3 | . | CASSAGPNTEAFF | TGTGCCAGCAGCGCGGGGCCGAACACTGAAGCTTTCTTT
TRBJ2-7 | . | TRBV28 | TRBD2 | CASSYSGRDSYEQYF | TGTGCCAGCAGCTATAGCGGGAGGGACTCCTACGAGCAGTACTTC
TRBJ2-5 | . | TRBV11-2 | TRBD1 | CASSSAPGTAQETQYF | TGTGCCAGCAGCTCCGCACCCGGGACAGCCCAAGAGACCCAGTACTTC
TRBJ1-2 | . | TRBV6-5 | TRBD1 | CASSTYQGAGYTF | TGTGCCAGCAGTACCTATCAGGGGGCTGGCTACACCTTC
TRBJ1-5 | . | TRBV28 | TRBD1 | CASTELGQFSNQPQHF | TGTGCCAGCACCGAGTTGGGACAGTTTAGCAATCAGCCCCAGCATTTT
TRBJ1-2 | . | TRBV6-5 | TRBD1 | CASGGDRGLYGYTF | TGTGCCAGCGGAGGGGACAGGGGTCTTTATGGCTACACCTTC
TRBJ1-5 | . | TRBV7-7 | TRBD1 | CASSMGQGQPQHF | TGTGCTAGCAGCATGGGACAGGGGCAGCCCCAGCATTTT